The clone carrying this T cell receptor (beta chain) is a singleton in its sample. The antigen remains unidentified. This entry comes from a study of T cell responses to AZD1222 COVID-19 vaccine. Study-wide findings and caveats: The donor group comprised mostly white British people and more females; the analysis possibly underestimated clonal diversity. Researchers took repertoire samples only after the peak T cell response had come.

Using immunoSEQ multiplex PCR, the repertoire was profiled, and TCRdb retains in-frame clones only, with some absent. The sample carries roughly 100,000 clones, just under 95% recorded once. CDR1 and CDR2 (germline): MNHEY, SVGAGI. This CDR3 region has 16 residues. The V and J ends lost 0 bases and 4 bases, in that order; junction bases with no gene match: 4. This clonotype originated in an adult in good health. The chain couples TRBV6-5 to TRBJ1-2, with 11 bases identical to TRBD1. Sample: peripheral blood, taken on day 0 of AZD1222 vaccination. The CDR3 region has the DNA TGTGCCAGCAGTTACTCTGGACAGGGGGCCATCTATGGCTACACCTTC. Its translation: CASSYSGQGAIYGYTF.